This T cell receptor beta chain was profiled in a study of Graves' ophthalmopathy and Graves' hyperthyroidism. Overall study context: A follow-up of 18 months without ophthalmopathy meant that hyperthyroidism was stable. Study results and caveats: A majority of expanded thyroid clonotypes exceeding 0.001 frequency were likewise present in blood. The 13-signature model separated ophthalmopathy from stable hyperthyroidism at just under 90% sensitivity and roughly 80% specificity.

This clonotype was counted at least ten times. Its antigen is unknown. Amplification from RNA transcripts yielded the TCR beta CDR3 regions. HTBI primers primed a first-round RT-PCR, and a second-round multiplex PCR followed. Via MiXCR, TCRdb re-called the multiplex PCR reads, giving one row per CDR3 protein. The sample consists of about 1.2 million distinct CDR3 sequences, approximately 35% of them appearing once. Hyperthyroidism was new, under 2 months, in patients aged 18 to 65. Germline lookup yields CDR1 SGHTA and CDR2 FQGNSA. V lost 8 bases, J lost 4 bases, and 9 bases lay in between. The CDR3 has 12 residues.

The sample comprised peripheral blood or thyroid tissue (not recorded which). The receptor's source is an adult man with Graves' hyperthyroidism. This chain uses TRBV7-2 with TRBJ1-5; D remains ambiguous. CDR3 sequence: CASGFLNQPQHF. The CDR3 region has the DNA TGTGCCAGCGGGTTCTTAAATCAGCCCCAGCATTTT.